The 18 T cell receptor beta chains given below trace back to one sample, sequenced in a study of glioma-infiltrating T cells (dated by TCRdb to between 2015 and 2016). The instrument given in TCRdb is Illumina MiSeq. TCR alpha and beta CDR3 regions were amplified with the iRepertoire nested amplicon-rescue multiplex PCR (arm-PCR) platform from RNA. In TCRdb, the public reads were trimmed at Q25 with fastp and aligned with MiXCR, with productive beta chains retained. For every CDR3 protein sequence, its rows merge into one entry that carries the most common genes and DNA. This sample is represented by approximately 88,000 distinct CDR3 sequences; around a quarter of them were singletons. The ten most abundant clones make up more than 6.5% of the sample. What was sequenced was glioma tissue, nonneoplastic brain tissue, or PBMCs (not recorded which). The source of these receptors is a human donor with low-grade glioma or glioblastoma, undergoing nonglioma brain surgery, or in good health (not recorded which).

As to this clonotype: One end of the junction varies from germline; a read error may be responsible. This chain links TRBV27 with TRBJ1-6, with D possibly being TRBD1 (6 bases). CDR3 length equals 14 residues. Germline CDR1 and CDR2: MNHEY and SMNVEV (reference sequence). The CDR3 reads CASNEQGTGSPPHF. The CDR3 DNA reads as TGCGCCAGCAACGAACAGGGCACAGGTTCACCCCCCCACTTT.

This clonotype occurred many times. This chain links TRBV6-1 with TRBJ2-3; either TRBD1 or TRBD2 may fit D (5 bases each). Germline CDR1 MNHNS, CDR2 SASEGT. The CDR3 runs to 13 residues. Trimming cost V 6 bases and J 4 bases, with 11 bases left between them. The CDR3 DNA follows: TGTGCCAGCAGGGGGGAAGTCGCAGATACGCAGTATTTT. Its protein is CASRGEVADTQYF.

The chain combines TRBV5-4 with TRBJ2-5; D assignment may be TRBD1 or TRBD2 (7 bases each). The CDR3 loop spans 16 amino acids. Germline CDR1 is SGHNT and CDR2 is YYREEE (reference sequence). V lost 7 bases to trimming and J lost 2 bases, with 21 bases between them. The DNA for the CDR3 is TGTGCCAGCTCCCCCCAGGGAGGGGGCTTACAAGAGACCCAGTACTTC. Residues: CASSPQGGGLQETQYF. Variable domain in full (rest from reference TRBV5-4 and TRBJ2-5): ETGVTQSPTHLIKTRGQQVTLRCSSQSGHNTVSWYQQALGQGPQFIFQYYREEENGRGNFPPRFSGLQFPNYSSELNVNALELDDSALYLCASSPQGGGLQETQYFGPGTRLLVL.

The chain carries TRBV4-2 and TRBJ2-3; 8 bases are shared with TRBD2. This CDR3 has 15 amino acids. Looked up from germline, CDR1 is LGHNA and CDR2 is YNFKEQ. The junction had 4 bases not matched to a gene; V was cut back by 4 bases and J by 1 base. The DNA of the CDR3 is TGTGCCAGCAGCCTAACGACTAGCGGCACAGATACGCAGTATTTT. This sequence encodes CASSLTTSGTDTQYF.

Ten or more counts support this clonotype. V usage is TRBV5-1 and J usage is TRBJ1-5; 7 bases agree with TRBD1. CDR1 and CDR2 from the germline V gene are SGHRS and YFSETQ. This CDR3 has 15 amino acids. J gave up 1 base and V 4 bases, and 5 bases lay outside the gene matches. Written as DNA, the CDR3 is TGCGCCAGCAGCCTCGGGACAGCAAGCAATCAGCCCCAGCATTTT. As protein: CASSLGTASNQPQHF.

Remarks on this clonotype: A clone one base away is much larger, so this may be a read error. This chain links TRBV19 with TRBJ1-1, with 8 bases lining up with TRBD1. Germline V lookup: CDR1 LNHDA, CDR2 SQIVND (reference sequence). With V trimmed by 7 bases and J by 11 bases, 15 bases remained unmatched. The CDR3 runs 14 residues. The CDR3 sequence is CASIIPGQDGGAFF. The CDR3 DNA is TGTGCCAGTATTATCCCGGGACAGGATGGAGGCGCTTTCTTT.

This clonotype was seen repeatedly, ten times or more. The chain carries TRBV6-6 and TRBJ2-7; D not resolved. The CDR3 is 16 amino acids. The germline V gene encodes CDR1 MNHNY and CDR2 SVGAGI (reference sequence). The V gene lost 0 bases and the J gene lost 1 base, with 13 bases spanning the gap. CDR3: CASSYSSHAPSYEQYF. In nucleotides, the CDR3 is TGTGCCAGCAGTTACTCTAGCCACGCACCTTCCTACGAGCAGTACTTC.

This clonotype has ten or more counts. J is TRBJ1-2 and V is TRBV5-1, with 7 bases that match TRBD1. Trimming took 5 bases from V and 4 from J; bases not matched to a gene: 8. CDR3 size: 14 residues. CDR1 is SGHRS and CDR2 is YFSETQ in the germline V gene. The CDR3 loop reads CASSSHRDSYGYTF. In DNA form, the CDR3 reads TGCGCCAGCAGTTCCCACAGGGACAGCTATGGCTACACCTTC.

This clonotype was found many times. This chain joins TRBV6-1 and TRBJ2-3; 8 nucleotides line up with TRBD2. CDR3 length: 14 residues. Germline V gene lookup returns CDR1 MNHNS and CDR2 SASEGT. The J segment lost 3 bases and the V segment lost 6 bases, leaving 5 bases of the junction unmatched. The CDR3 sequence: CASRKAGVTDTQYF. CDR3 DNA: TGTGCCAGCAGGAAAGCGGGAGTAACAGATACGCAGTATTTT.

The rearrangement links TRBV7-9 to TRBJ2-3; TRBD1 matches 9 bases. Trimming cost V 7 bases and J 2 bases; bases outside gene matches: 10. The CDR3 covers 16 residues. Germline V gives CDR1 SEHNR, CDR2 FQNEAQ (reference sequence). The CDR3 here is CASTSDRGYLTDTQYF. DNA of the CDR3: TGTGCCAGCACCTCGGACAGGGGCTATCTCACAGATACGCAGTATTTT. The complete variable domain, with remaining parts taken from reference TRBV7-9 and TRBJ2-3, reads DTGVSQNPRHKITKRGQNVTFRCDPISEHNRLYWYRQTLGQGPEFLTYFQNEAQLEKSRLLSDRFSAERPKGSFSTLEIQRTEQGDSAMYLCASTSDRGYLTDTQYFGPGTRLTVL.

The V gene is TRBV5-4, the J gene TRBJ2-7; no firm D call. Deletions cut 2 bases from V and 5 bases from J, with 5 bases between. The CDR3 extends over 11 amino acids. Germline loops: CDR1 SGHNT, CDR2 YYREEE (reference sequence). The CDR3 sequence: CASSLGNEQYF. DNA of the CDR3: TGTGCCAGCAGCTTAGGGAACGAGCAGTACTTC.

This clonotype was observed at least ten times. The DNA for the CDR3 is TGTGCCAGCAGTGGCATACAGGGACGGAGTGAAGCTTTCTTT. Protein: CASSGIQGRSEAFF. The rearrangement links TRBV6-1 to TRBJ1-1, with D maybe TRBD1 (6 bases). This CDR3 region has 14 residues. The germline gives CDR1 MNHNS, CDR2 SASEGT. The V end was cut by 4 bases, the J end by 7 bases, with 16 bases between.

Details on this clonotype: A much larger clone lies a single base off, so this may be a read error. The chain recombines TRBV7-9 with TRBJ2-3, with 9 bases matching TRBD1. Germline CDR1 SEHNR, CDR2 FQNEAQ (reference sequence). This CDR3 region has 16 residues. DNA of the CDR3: TGTGCCAGCAGCTCACTATGGACAGGGGCCACAGATACGGAGTATTTT. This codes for CASSSLWTGATDTEYF.

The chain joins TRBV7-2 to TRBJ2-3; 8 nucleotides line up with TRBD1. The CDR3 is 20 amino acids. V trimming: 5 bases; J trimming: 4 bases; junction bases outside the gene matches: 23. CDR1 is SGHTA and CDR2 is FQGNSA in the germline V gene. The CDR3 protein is CASSHNPPAFQGASADTQYF. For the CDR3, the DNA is TGTGCCAGCAGCCACAACCCCCCCGCATTCCAGGGGGCAAGCGCAGATACGCAGTATTTT.

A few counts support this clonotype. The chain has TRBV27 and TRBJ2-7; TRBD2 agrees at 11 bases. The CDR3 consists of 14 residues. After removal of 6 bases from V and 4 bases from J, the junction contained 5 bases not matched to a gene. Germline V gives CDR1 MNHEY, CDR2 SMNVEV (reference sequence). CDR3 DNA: TGTGCCAGCAGAAACCTAGCGGGAGGTTACGAGCAGTACTTC. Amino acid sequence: CASRNLAGGYEQYF.

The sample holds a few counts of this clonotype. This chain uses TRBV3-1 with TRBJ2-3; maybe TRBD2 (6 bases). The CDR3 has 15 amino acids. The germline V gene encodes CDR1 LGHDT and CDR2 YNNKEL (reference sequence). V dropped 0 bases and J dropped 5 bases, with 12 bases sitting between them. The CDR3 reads CASSQERGKGDTQYF. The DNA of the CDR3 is TGTGCCAGCAGCCAAGAGCGGGGAAAGGGAGATACGCAGTATTTT.

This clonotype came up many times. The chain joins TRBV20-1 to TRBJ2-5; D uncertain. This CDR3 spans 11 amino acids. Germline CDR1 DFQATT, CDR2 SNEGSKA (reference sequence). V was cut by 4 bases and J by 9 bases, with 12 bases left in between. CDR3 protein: CSAIQAWAQYF. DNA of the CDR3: TGCAGTGCTATCCAAGCGTGGGCCCAGTACTTC.

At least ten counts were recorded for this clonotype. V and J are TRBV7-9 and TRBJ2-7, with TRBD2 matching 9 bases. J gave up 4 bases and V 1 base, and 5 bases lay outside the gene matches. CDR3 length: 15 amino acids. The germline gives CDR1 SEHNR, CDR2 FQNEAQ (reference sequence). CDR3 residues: CASSLVLAGKYEQYF. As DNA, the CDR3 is TGTGCCAGCAGCTTAGTACTAGCGGGCAAGTACGAGCAGTACTTC.